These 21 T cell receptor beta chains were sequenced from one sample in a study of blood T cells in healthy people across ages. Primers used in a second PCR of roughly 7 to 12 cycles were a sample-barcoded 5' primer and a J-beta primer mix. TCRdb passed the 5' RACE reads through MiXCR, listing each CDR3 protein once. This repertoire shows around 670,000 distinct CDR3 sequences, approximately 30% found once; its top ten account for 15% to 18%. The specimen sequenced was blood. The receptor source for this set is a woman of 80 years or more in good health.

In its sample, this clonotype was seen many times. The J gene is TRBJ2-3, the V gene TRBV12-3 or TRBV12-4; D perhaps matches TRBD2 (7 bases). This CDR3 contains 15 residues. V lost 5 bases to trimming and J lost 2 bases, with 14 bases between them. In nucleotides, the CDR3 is TGTGCCAGCAGTGGGGGGGCGACAGTCACAGATACGCAGTATTTT. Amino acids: CASSGGATVTDTQYF.

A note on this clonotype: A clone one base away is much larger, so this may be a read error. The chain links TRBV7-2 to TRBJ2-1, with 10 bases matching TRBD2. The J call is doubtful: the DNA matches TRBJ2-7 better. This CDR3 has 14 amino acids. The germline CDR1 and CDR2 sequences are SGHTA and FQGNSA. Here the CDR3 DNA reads TGTGCCGGTAGCGGGGGGCAGTCCTACAATGAGCAGTACTTC. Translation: CAGSGGQSYNEQYF.

Here the CDR3 reads CASSLSWEEEQYF. The CDR3 coding sequence is TGTGCCAGCAGCTTATCGTGGGAAGAAGAGCAGTACTTC. The V gene is TRBV7-6, the J gene TRBJ2-7; D call uncertain. The CDR3 sequence is 13 residues long. Germline CDR1 and CDR2: SGHVS and FNYEAQ. With 2 bases removed from V and 7 bases from J, the gap between germline ends came to 12 bases.

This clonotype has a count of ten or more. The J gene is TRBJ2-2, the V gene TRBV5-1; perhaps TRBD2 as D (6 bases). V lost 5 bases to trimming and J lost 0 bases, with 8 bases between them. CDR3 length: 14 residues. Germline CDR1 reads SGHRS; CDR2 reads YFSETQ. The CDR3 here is CASSSGANTGELFF. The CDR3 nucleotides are TGCGCCAGCAGTAGCGGCGCGAACACCGGGGAGCTGTTTTTT.

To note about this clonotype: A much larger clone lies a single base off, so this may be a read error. The CDR3 here is CASSQGTGTYNEQYF. For the CDR3, the DNA is TGTGCCAGCAGCCAAGGGACAGGGACCTACAATGAGCAGTACTTC. This rearrangement joins TRBV4-2 to TRBJ2-5; the match to TRBD1 covers 8 bases. This CDR3 comprises 15 residues. V lost 1 base to trimming and J lost 11 bases; unmatched junction nucleotides: 12. Germline V gene data show CDR1 as LGHNA and CDR2 as YNFKEQ.

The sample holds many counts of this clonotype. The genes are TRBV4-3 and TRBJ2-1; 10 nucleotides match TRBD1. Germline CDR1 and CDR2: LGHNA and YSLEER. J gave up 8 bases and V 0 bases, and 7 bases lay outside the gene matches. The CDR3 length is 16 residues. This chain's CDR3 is CASSQEGGQGVDEQFF. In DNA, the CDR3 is TGCGCCAGCAGCCAAGAGGGAGGACAGGGGGTCGATGAGCAGTTCTTC.

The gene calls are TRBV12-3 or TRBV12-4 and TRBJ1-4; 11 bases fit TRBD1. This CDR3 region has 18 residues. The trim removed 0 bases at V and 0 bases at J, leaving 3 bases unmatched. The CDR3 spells CASSLARTGGSTNEKLFF. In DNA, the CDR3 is TGTGCCAGCAGTTTAGCGAGGACAGGGGGCTCAACTAATGAAAAACTGTTTTTT.

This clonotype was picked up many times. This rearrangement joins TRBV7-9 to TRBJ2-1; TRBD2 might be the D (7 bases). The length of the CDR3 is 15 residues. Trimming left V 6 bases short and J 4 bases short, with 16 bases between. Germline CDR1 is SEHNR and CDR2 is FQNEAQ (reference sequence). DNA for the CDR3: TGTGCCAGCAGGCGTGGGCGGGGGCCTTACAATGAGCAGTTCTTC. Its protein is CASRRGRGPYNEQFF.

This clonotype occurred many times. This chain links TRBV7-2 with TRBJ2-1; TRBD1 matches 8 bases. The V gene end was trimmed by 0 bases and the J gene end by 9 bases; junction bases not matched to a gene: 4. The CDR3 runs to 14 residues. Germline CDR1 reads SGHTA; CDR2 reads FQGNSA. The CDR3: CASSLADRAGEQFF. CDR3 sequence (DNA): TGTGCCAGCAGCTTAGCGGACAGGGCGGGTGAGCAGTTCTTC.

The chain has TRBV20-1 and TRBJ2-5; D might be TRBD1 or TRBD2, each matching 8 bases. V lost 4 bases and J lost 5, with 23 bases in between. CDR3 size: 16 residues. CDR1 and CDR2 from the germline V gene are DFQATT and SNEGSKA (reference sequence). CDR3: CSATQGAGGSGETQYF. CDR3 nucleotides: TGCAGTGCTACCCAGGGGGCGGGGGGAAGTGGGGAGACCCAGTACTTC.

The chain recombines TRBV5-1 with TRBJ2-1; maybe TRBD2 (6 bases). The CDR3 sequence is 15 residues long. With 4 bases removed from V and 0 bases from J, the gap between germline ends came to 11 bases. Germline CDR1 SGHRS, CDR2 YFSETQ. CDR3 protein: CASSTGESSYNEQFF. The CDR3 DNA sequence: TGCGCCAGCAGCACGGGAGAAAGCTCCTACAATGAGCAGTTCTTC. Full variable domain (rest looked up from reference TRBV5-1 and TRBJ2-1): KAGVTQTPRYLIKTRGQQVTLSCSPISGHRSVSWYQQTPGQGLQFLFEYFSETQRNKGNFPGRFSGRQFSNSRSEMNVSTLELGDSALYLCASSTGESSYNEQFFGPGTRLTVL.

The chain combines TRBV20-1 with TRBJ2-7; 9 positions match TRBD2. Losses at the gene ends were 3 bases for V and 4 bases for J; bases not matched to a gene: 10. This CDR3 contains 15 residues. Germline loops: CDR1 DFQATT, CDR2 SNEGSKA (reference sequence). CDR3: CSASPCGGAGYEQYF. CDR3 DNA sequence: TGCAGTGCTAGCCCCTGCGGGGGGGCAGGTTACGAGCAGTACTTC.

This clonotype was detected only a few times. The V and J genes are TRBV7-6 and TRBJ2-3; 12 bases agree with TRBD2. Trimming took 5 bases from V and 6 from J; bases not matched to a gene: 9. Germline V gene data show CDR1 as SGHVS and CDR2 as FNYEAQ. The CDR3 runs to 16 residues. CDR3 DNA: TGTGCCAGCAGCGGCCGACTAGCGGGGGCCCGGGATACGCAGTATTTT. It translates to CASSGRLAGARDTQYF.

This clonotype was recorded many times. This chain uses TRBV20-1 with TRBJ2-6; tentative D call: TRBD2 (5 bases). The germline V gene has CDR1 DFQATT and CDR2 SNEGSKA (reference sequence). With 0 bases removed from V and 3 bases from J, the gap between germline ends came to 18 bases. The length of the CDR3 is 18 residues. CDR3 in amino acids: CSARDMDSLAGGANVLTF. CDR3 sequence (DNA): TGCAGTGCTAGAGATATGGATTCTCTAGCTGGTGGGGCCAACGTCCTGACTTTC.

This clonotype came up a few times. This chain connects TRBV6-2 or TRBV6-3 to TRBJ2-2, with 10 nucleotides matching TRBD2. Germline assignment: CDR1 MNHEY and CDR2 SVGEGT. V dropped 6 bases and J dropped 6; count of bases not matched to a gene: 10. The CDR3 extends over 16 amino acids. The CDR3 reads CASRPLAGVEAGELFF. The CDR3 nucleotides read TGTGCCAGCAGGCCCCTAGCGGGGGTCGAGGCCGGGGAGCTGTTTTTT.

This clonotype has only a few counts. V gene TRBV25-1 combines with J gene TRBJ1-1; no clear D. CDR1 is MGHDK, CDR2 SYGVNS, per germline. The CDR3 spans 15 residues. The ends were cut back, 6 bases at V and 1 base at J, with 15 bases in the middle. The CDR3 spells CASRGLWEGNTEAFF. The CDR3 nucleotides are TGTGCCAGCAGAGGTTTGTGGGAAGGGAACACTGAAGCTTTCTTT. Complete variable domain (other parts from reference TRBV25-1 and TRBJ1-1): EADIYQTPRYLVIGTGKKITLECSQTMGHDKMYWYQQDPGMELHLIHYSYGVNSTEKGDLSSESTVSRIRTEHFPLTLESARPSHTSQYLCASRGLWEGNTEAFFGQGTRLTVV.

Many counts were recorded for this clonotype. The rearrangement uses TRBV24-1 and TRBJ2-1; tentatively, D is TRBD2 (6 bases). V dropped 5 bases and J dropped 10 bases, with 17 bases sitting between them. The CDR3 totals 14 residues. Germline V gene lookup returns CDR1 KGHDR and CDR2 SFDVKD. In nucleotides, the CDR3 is TGTGCCACCAGTGCCCGTGGGAGGTCCAGGGAGCAGTTCTTC. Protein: CATSARGRSREQFF.

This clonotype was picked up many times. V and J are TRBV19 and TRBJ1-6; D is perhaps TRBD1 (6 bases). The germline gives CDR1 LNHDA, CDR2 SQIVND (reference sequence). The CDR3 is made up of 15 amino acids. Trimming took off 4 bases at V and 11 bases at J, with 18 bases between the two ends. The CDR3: CASSTQGTSGTPLHF. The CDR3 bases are TGTGCCAGTAGTACTCAGGGGACCTCTGGGACACCCCTCCACTTT.

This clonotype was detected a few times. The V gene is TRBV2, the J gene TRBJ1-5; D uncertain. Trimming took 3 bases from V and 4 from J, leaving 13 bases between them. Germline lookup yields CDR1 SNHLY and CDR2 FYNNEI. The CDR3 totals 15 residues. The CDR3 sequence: CASSERWADNQPQHF. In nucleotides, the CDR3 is TGTGCCAGCAGTGAGAGGTGGGCAGATAATCAGCCCCAGCATTTT.

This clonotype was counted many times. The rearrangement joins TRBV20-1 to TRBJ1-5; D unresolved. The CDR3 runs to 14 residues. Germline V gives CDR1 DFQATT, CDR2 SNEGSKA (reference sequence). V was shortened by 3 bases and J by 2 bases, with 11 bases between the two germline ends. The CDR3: CSASYGEGNQPQHF. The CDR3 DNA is TGCAGTGCTAGTTACGGAGAGGGCAATCAGCCCCAGCATTTT.

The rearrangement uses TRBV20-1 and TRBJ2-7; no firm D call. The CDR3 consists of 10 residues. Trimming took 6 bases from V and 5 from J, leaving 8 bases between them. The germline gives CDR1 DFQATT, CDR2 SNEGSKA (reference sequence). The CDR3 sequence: CSAKGNEQYF. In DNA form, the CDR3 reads TGCAGTGCGAAGGGAAACGAGCAGTACTTC.